The 30 T cell receptor beta chains presented below share a single source sample, sequenced in a study of shared T cell receptors in the human thymus. Assay: immunoSEQ multiplex PCR; the TCRdb copy retains only in-frame clones and omits some. Of roughly 560,000 clones listed, 78% were seen once; the top ten hold roughly 0.013%. These data were also filed under a second study, of human thymus T cells.

Sequenced: thymocytes. The receptors here all came from a boy under two years old with a congenital heart defect.

The table lists this clone with a few counts. The chain carries TRBV6-1 and TRBJ2-7, with TRBD2 identical over 8 bases. The junction had 6 bases not matched to a gene; V was cut back by 4 bases and J by 1 base. This CDR3 spans 15 amino acids. Per the germline V gene, CDR1 is MNHNS and CDR2 is SASEGT. CDR3: CASSGLRGGSYEQYF. The CDR3 coding sequence is TGTGCCAGCAGTGGCCTCCGGGGGGGTTCCTACGAGCAGTACTTC.

The chain uses TRBV27 and TRBJ1-5, with 9 bases aligning to TRBD1. Germline V gene lookup returns CDR1 MNHEY and CDR2 SMNVEV (reference sequence). The CDR3 runs 15 residues. The ends lost 7 bases at V and 1 base at J; junction bases unmatched: 5. CDR3 DNA: TGTGCCAGCACCAGGACAGGGGAGAGCAATCAGCCCCAGCATTTT. Translation: CASTRTGESNQPQHF.

DNA of the CDR3: TGCGCCAGCAGCCCCCCGCGGGGGATACAAGAGACCCAGTACTTC. As protein: CASSPPRGIQETQYF. This sequence joins TRBV5-1 and TRBJ2-5, with 7 bases aligning to TRBD2. This CDR3 is 15 amino acids long. V lost 4 bases and J lost 2; bases outside the gene matches: 8. Germline lookup yields CDR1 SGHRS and CDR2 YFSETQ.

This clone was counted between two and nine times. The rearrangement joins TRBV19 to TRBJ1-2; D possibly corresponds to TRBD1 (6 bases). Germline-derived CDR1 and CDR2 are LNHDA and SQIVND (reference sequence). The CDR3 length is 13 residues. Trimming removed 5 bases at V and 2 bases at J, with 9 bases between. The CDR3 sequence is CASSQGRNYGYTF. CDR3 DNA: TGTGCCAGTAGTCAGGGGCGGAACTATGGCTACACCTTC.

The CDR3 DNA follows: TGCAGCTACAATAGCGGGAGAGCCTCCAATGAGCAGTTCTTC. Protein sequence: CSYNSGRASNEQFF. The J gene is TRBJ2-1, the V gene TRBV29-1; 9 positions match TRBD2. CDR1 is SQVTM and CDR2 is ANQGSEA in the germline V gene. Trimming removed 8 bases from V and 6 bases from J; junction bases left unmatched: 11. CDR3 length: 14 residues.

The rearrangement uses TRBV14 and TRBJ2-7; 10 bases map to TRBD1. In germline, CDR1 is SGHDN, CDR2 FVKESK. This CDR3 contains 15 residues. J gave up 4 bases and V 0 bases, and 3 bases lay outside the gene matches. CDR3 DNA sequence: TGTGCCAGCAGCCAAGACCGGGACAGGGGTTACGAGCAGTACTTC. Its translation: CASSQDRDRGYEQYF.

The chain joins TRBV7-9 to TRBJ2-4; D is unclear. V lost 5 bases, J lost 0 bases, and 5 bases lay in between. Germline V gene sequence: CDR1 SEHNR, CDR2 FQNEAQ (reference sequence). This CDR3 contains 13 residues. CDR3 bases: TGTGCCAGCAGCCGTTTAGCCAAAAACATTCAGTACTTC. Its translation is CASSRLAKNIQYF. Full variable domain (missing parts from reference TRBV7-9 and TRBJ2-4): DTGVSQNPRHKITKRGQNVTFRCDPISEHNRLYWYRQTLGQGPEFLTYFQNEAQLEKSRLLSDRFSAERPKGSFSTLEIQRTEQGDSAMYLCASSRLAKNIQYFGAGTRLSVL.

This sequence joins TRBV27 and TRBJ1-2; the D gene is possibly TRBD1 (5 bases). V was shortened by 6 bases and J by 2 bases, with 16 bases between the two germline ends. The CDR3 spans 15 residues. Germline V gene sequence: CDR1 MNHEY, CDR2 SMNVEV (reference sequence). CDR3 residues: CASRGQGISNYGYTF. DNA of the CDR3: TGTGCCAGCAGGGGGCAGGGCATATCGAACTATGGCTACACCTTC.

V usage is TRBV27 and J usage is TRBJ2-7; 7 bases agree with TRBD1. CDR1 is MNHEY, CDR2 SMNVEV, per germline (reference sequence). V shed 5 bases, J shed 2 bases, and the junction held 6 bases outside the gene matches. The CDR3 has 14 residues. DNA of the CDR3: TGTGCCAGCAGTCGACAGGGATTCACCTACGAGCAGTACTTC. It yields the protein CASSRQGFTYEQYF.

The chain combines TRBV7-2 with TRBJ1-2; possibly TRBD1 for D (5 bases). Trimming removed 7 bases from V and 9 bases from J, with 21 bases in between. Germline CDR1 and CDR2: SGHTA and FQGNSA. CDR3 length: 14 residues. CDR3 nucleotide sequence: TGTGCCAGCACCCGACCCGGGCAGGGTGCGAGCTACACCTTC. Its protein product is CASTRPGQGASYTF.

The rearrangement joins TRBV5-4 to TRBJ1-2, with D unclear. The ends were cut back, 2 bases at V and 1 base at J, with 6 bases in the middle. Germline V gives CDR1 SGHNT, CDR2 YYREEE (reference sequence). There are 13 residues in the CDR3. This CDR3 reads CASSFPDNYGYTF. CDR3 bases: TGTGCCAGCAGCTTTCCAGATAACTATGGCTACACCTTC.

This chain links TRBV23-1 with TRBJ2-1, with TRBD1 identical over 11 bases. TRBV23-1 is an ORF, with its function uncertain. This CDR3 region has 17 residues. J lost 7 bases, V lost 6 bases, and 14 bases had no gene match. CDR3 loop: CASSRGVRDRGKNEQFF. The DNA of the CDR3 is TGCGCCAGCAGCCGGGGGGTCCGGGACAGGGGGAAGAATGAGCAGTTCTTC.

This clone was seen a handful of times. The chain is built from TRBV4-1 and TRBJ1-5; D is ambiguous. Trimming shortened V by 0 bases and J by 0 bases, and 18 bases separated the two germline ends. The CDR3 is 19 residues long. CDR1 and CDR2 from the germline V gene are MGHRA and YSYEKL. CDR3 residues: CASSQDYGDPQYSNQPQHF. DNA for the CDR3: TGCGCCAGCAGCCAAGATTACGGGGATCCTCAATATAGCAATCAGCCCCAGCATTTT.

The chain joins TRBV7-8 to TRBJ2-7; 10 bases agree with TRBD2. Unmatched junction bases numbered 18, after V lost 4 bases and J lost 3 bases. The CDR3 sequence is 19 residues long. Germline V gene data show CDR1 as SGHVS and CDR2 as FQNEAQ. The CDR3 sequence is CASSSPLAGVARWIYEQYF. In DNA form, the CDR3 reads TGTGCCAGCAGCTCCCCCCTAGCGGGAGTGGCGCGGTGGATCTACGAGCAGTACTTC.

The chain's CDR3 is CASSSRTGSTTEAFF. CDR3 nucleotide sequence: TGTGCCAGCAGCTCTCGGACAGGTTCGACCACTGAAGCTTTCTTT. This rearrangement joins TRBV11-2 to TRBJ1-1, with 7 bases lining up with TRBD1. The germline gives CDR1 SGHAT, CDR2 FQNNGV. V lost 4 bases to trimming and J lost 4 bases; unmatched junction nucleotides: 9. The CDR3 has 15 residues.

This clone was seen just once. The chain is built from TRBV12-5 and TRBJ1-6; D remains unclear. V dropped 0 bases and J dropped 0 bases, with 15 bases sitting between them. The CDR3 spans 19 residues. The germline V gene encodes CDR1 LGHNT and CDR2 FRNRAP. The CDR3 sequence: CASGLVFGSGSSYNSPLHF. CDR3 DNA: TGTGCTAGTGGTTTGGTATTTGGTTCGGGGAGCTCCTATAATTCACCCCTCCACTTT.

This chain links TRBV7-9 with TRBJ1-5; maybe TRBD1 (5 bases). The ends were cut back, 3 bases at V and 3 bases at J, with 12 bases in the middle. The CDR3 is 15 amino acids. Germline V CDR1 and CDR2: SEHNR, FQNEAQ (reference sequence). The DNA of the CDR3 is TGTGCCAGCAGCTTGGAGGGGACCCCCAATCAGCCCCAGCATTTT. Residues: CASSLEGTPNQPQHF.

The chain couples TRBV4-3 to TRBJ2-5; 8 nucleotides match TRBD2. The junction had 4 bases not matched to a gene; V was cut back by 0 bases and J by 7 bases. CDR1 is LGHNA and CDR2 is YSLEER in the germline V gene. The CDR3 consists of 14 residues. In DNA form, the CDR3 reads TGCGCCAGCAGCCAAGATTCCCTAGCGGGGACCCAGTACTTC. Encoded protein: CASSQDSLAGTQYF.

The chain links TRBV6-5 to TRBJ2-2, with 7 bases lining up with TRBD1. Germline loops: CDR1 MNHEY, CDR2 SVGAGI. V gave up 5 bases and J gave up 4 bases; unmatched junction bases: 4. The CDR3 length is 14 residues. CDR3 coding DNA: TGTGCCAGCAGTGTACAGGGGACCACCGGGGAGCTGTTTTTT. This sequence encodes CASSVQGTTGELFF.

This sequence joins TRBV6-5 and TRBJ1-3; 7 bases are a match to TRBD1. V was pared by 4 bases and J by 3 bases, with 3 bases of the junction left unmatched. Germline CDR1 is MNHEY and CDR2 is SVGAGI. The CDR3 is 14 residues long. CDR3 in DNA: TGTGCCAGCAGTTTCACAGGGGATGGAAACACCATATATTTT. Protein: CASSFTGDGNTIYF.

This chain joins TRBV25-1 and TRBJ2-1, with D maybe TRBD1 (5 bases). CDR3 length: 16 amino acids. Trimming removed 3 bases at V and 3 bases at J, with 15 bases between. The germline V gene encodes CDR1 MGHDK and CDR2 SYGVNS. This chain's CDR3 is CASSESFRTSYNEQFF. CDR3 coding DNA: TGTGCCAGCAGTGAGTCGTTTCGGACAAGCTACAATGAGCAGTTCTTC.

The chain has TRBV4-1 and TRBJ2-7, with 9 bases fitting TRBD1. The V gene end was trimmed by 0 bases and the J gene end by 5 bases; junction bases not matched to a gene: 11. This CDR3 has 17 residues. The germline gives CDR1 MGHRA, CDR2 YSYEKL. For the CDR3, the DNA is TGCGCCAGCAGCCAAGACAATTTCCGGGACAGGGCGAACGAGCAGTACTTC. Its translation: CASSQDNFRDRANEQYF.

This clone was counted between two and nine times. CDR3 protein: CASSPRLNEQFF. CDR3 coding DNA: TGTGCCAGCAGCCCCCGACTCAATGAGCAGTTCTTC. The rearrangement links TRBV5-6 to TRBJ2-1; D gene uncertain. CDR1 SGHDT and CDR2 YYEEEE come from the germline V gene. The CDR3 consists of 12 residues. Trimming left V 4 bases short and J 6 bases short, with 8 bases between. Full variable domain (outside the CDR3, taken from reference TRBV5-6 and TRBJ2-1): DAGVTQSPTHLIKTRGQQVTLRCSPKSGHDTVSWYQQALGQGPQFIFQYYEEEERQRGNFPDRFSGHQFPNYSSELNVNALLLGDSALYLCASSPRLNEQFFGPGTRLTVL.

CDR3 sequence: CASSRGDLPEAKNIQYF. CDR3 sequence (DNA): TGTGCCAGCAGCCGAGGGGACTTACCGGAGGCCAAAAACATTCAGTACTTC. The genes are TRBV2 and TRBJ2-4; possible D gene TRBD2, 6 bases. The CDR3 loop spans 17 amino acids. In germline, CDR1 is SNHLY, CDR2 FYNNEI. V lost 6 bases to trimming and J lost 1 base, with 19 bases between them.

This clone has only a few counts. The gene calls are TRBV5-6 and TRBJ1-4, with TRBD1 matching over 10 bases. This CDR3 is 19 amino acids long. The V and J ends lost 4 bases and 1 base, in that order; junction bases with no gene match: 13. CDR1 and CDR2 from the germline V gene are SGHDT and YYEEEE. The CDR3 coding sequence is TGTGCCAGCAGCCATAGGGACAGGGGAGTTCACGGAACTAATGAAAAACTGTTTTTT. Translating it yields CASSHRDRGVHGTNEKLFF.

This chain connects TRBV30 to TRBJ1-1, with TRBD1 as a possible D gene (5 bases). The CDR3 runs to 12 residues. Germline V lookup: CDR1 GTSNPN, CDR2 SVGIG (reference sequence). Trimming stripped 4 bases from V and 5 bases from J, with 11 bases between. The CDR3 loop is CAWTQGRTEAFF. Here the CDR3 DNA reads TGTGCCTGGACCCAGGGAAGGACTGAAGCTTTCTTT.

The gene calls are TRBV18 and TRBJ2-7; 7 bases are shared with TRBD2. The CDR3 totals 16 residues. Trimming at V came to 2 bases and at J to 1 base, leaving 8 bases not matched to a gene. The germline V gene encodes CDR1 KGHSH and CDR2 LQKENI. The CDR3 nucleotides are TGTGCCAGCTCACCAATTTGGGCTAGCGGTTCCTACGAGCAGTACTTC. As protein: CASSPIWASGSYEQYF.

This clone turned up a few times. The gene calls are TRBV27 and TRBJ2-7, with TRBD2 matching 14 bases. The CDR3 runs 21 residues. Trimming cost V 1 base and J 0 bases; bases outside gene matches: 14. Germline CDR1 is MNHEY and CDR2 is SMNVEV (reference sequence). The CDR3 DNA follows: TGTGCCAGCAGTTTATATAGGCTCGGGACTAGCGGGAGCAGGAGCTCCTACGAGCAGTACTTC. Translated: CASSLYRLGTSGSRSSYEQYF.

This chain connects TRBV5-1 to TRBJ2-1; no definite D call. CDR1 and CDR2 from the germline V gene are SGHRS and YFSETQ. CDR3 length equals 15 residues. The V end lost 3 bases, the J end lost 6 bases, and 16 bases lay between the germline ends. CDR3: CASSSLRPPGNEQFF. CDR3 sequence (DNA): TGCGCCAGCAGCTCTCTCCGGCCCCCAGGCAATGAGCAGTTCTTC. Looking up the rest from reference TRBV5-1 and TRBJ2-1 gives the full variable domain: KAGVTQTPRYLIKTRGQQVTLSCSPISGHRSVSWYQQTPGQGLQFLFEYFSETQRNKGNFPGRFSGRQFSNSRSEMNVSTLELGDSALYLCASSSLRPPGNEQFFGPGTRLTVL.

This clone was counted only a few times. The J gene is TRBJ2-7, the V gene TRBV30; TRBD1 might be the D (6 bases). From germline, CDR1 is GTSNPN and CDR2 SVGIG (reference sequence). The CDR3 length is 14 residues. Trimming took off 0 bases at V and 3 bases at J, with 12 bases between the two ends. The CDR3 here is CAWSVQDSRYEQYF. As DNA, the CDR3 is TGTGCCTGGAGTGTACAGGACAGCCGCTACGAGCAGTACTTC.